Presented here are 25 T cell receptor beta chains from one specimen sequenced in a study of blood T cells in healthy people across ages. A second PCR of 7 to 11 cycles used a sample-barcoded 5' primer and a J-beta primer mix. TCRdb recomputed calls from the 5' RACE reads with MiXCR, one row per CDR3 protein. The sample carries about 680,000 distinct CDR3 sequences, 49% recorded once. Sequences were obtained from blood. All receptors derive from a woman aged 55-69 years in good health.

This clonotype was picked up a small number of times. The rearrangement links TRBV5-1 to TRBJ1-1, with D tentatively TRBD1 (6 bases). Trimming removed 5 bases at V and 1 base at J, with 15 bases between. Germline lookup yields CDR1 SGHRS and CDR2 YFSETQ. There are 15 residues in the CDR3. Here the CDR3 DNA reads TGCGCCAGCAGATCCGGGACAACGGGGAACACTGAAGCTTTCTTT. Translation gives CASRSGTTGNTEAFF.

The gene calls are TRBV10-3 and TRBJ2-5; 11 bases align to TRBD2. The J segment lost 11 bases and the V segment lost 4 bases, leaving 12 bases of the junction unmatched. Germline lookup yields CDR1 ENHRY and CDR2 SYGVKD. The CDR3 sequence is 15 residues long. DNA for the CDR3: TGTGCCATCAGTGGTGGGCTAGCGGGAGGCAATGAGCAGTACTTC. It yields the protein CAISGGLAGGNEQYF.

The chain is built from TRBV29-1 and TRBJ1-1, with D maybe TRBD1 (6 bases). The CDR3 runs to 14 residues. V was clipped by 1 base and J by 11 bases, with 20 bases between them. Germline V gene sequence: CDR1 SQVTM, CDR2 ANQGSEA. CDR3 nucleotides: TGCAGCGTTGAAGTTCCAGGGGCTAACATAGAGGCTTTCTTT. Its translation is CSVEVPGANIEAFF.

This clonotype has just a few counts. This rearrangement joins TRBV12-3 or TRBV12-4 to TRBJ2-7; D perhaps matches TRBD1 (6 bases). The CDR3 extends over 12 amino acids. V lost 2 bases, J lost 6 bases, and 8 bases lay in between. The DNA for the CDR3 is TGTGCCAGCAGTTTAACAGGGCTCGAGCAGTACTTC. Translated, it gives CASSLTGLEQYF.

The chain joins TRBV5-1 to TRBJ1-2; 8 nucleotides line up with TRBD1. With V trimmed by 4 bases and J by 4 bases, 6 bases remained unmatched. Germline V gene sequence: CDR1 SGHRS, CDR2 YFSETQ. The CDR3 loop spans 14 amino acids. In DNA, the CDR3 is TGCGCCAGCAGCCCGGGGGGACAGGTCTATGGCTACACCTTC. Protein: CASSPGGQVYGYTF.

The V and J genes are TRBV6-1 and TRBJ2-2, with a tentative D call TRBD1 (5 bases). With 6 bases removed from V and 3 bases from J, the gap between germline ends came to 11 bases. Germline V gene data show CDR1 as MNHNS and CDR2 as SASEGT. The CDR3 length is 14 residues. The CDR3 here is CASRRTFYTGELFF. CDR3 nucleotides: TGTGCCAGCAGGAGGACATTCTACACCGGGGAGCTGTTTTTT.

This clonotype has more than one count but fewer than ten. The gene calls are TRBV11-1 and TRBJ2-7; tentatively, D is TRBD1 (6 bases). Trimming shortened V by 3 bases and J by 0 bases, and 18 bases separated the two germline ends. Germline CDR1 and CDR2: SGHAT and FQDESV (reference sequence). CDR3 length: 17 amino acids. The CDR3 loop reads CASSFGPGTSDSYEQYF. DNA for the CDR3: TGTGCCAGCAGCTTTGGGCCTGGGACATCCGACTCCTACGAGCAGTACTTC.

This chain links TRBV20-1 with TRBJ2-5, with D possibly being TRBD1 (6 bases). The CDR3 extends over 14 amino acids. Germline-derived CDR1 and CDR2 are DFQATT and SNEGSKA (reference sequence). The V end was cut by 5 bases, the J end by 5 bases, with 18 bases between. CDR3 nucleotide sequence: TGCAGTGCTCCGCTCAGTGGGGGCCGCGAGACCCAGTACTTC. Its protein is CSAPLSGGRETQYF.

The V and J genes are TRBV18 and TRBJ2-7; D ambiguous. This CDR3 region has 11 residues. CDR1 KGHSH and CDR2 LQKENI come from the germline V gene. Trimming took off 3 bases at V and 5 bases at J, with 5 bases between the two ends. The CDR3 is CASSPRHEQYF. In nucleotides, the CDR3 is TGTGCCAGCTCACCCAGGCACGAGCAGTACTTC.

The table lists this clonotype with a few counts. The chain couples TRBV12-3 or TRBV12-4 to TRBJ2-1, with D possibly being TRBD2 (5 bases). Trimming removed 5 bases from V and 5 bases from J, with 19 bases in between. The CDR3 extends over 16 amino acids. DNA for the CDR3: TGTGCCAGCAGTACCCAACTAGGCCCCAGCAACAATGAGCAGTTCTTC. The encoded protein is CASSTQLGPSNNEQFF.

CDR3 residues: CASSQARDGTGELFF. CDR3 nucleotides: TGTGCCAGCAGCCAAGCCAGGGATGGCACCGGGGAGCTGTTTTTT. This sequence joins TRBV3-1 and TRBJ2-2; TRBD1 might be the D (5 bases). The CDR3 spans 15 residues. V gave up 1 base and J gave up 4 bases, with 10 bases separating them. Germline CDR1 LGHDT, CDR2 YNNKEL (reference sequence).

The table lists this clonotype with a few counts. This rearrangement joins TRBV30 to TRBJ2-5, with TRBD2 as a possible D gene (6 bases). V lost 5 bases and J lost 7, with 17 bases in between. CDR3 length: 13 residues. Germline CDR1 is GTSNPN and CDR2 is SVGIG (reference sequence). The CDR3 bases are TGTGCCTGGGATAGGAGGGCCGGTGCGACCCAGTACTTC. It encodes CAWDRRAGATQYF.

There are a few counts of this clonotype. The rearrangement uses TRBV20-1 and TRBJ2-5, with 12 positions matching TRBD2. The J segment lost 5 bases and the V segment lost 5 bases, leaving 3 bases of the junction unmatched. The CDR3 totals 13 residues. Germline CDR1 is DFQATT and CDR2 is SNEGSKA (reference sequence). The CDR3 bases are TGCAGTGCTCGACTAGCGGGAGACGAGACCCAGTACTTC. Translating gives CSARLAGDETQYF.

Many counts were recorded for this clonotype. J is TRBJ2-2 and V is TRBV4-3, with 10 bases aligning to TRBD2. The germline V gene encodes CDR1 LGHNA and CDR2 YSLEER. This CDR3 is 19 amino acids long. J was trimmed by 2 bases and V by 0 bases; bases with no gene match: 9. The CDR3 sequence: CASSQDRATSGLNTGELFF. For the CDR3, the DNA is TGCGCCAGCAGCCAAGATAGAGCGACTAGCGGGCTAAACACCGGGGAGCTGTTTTTT.

This clonotype came up a few times. The chain uses TRBV30 and TRBJ1-2; a weak D match, TRBD1 (6 bases). Germline lookup yields CDR1 GTSNPN and CDR2 SVGIG (reference sequence). Between the trimmed V and J ends, which lost 8 bases and 4 bases, there was a span of 14 bases. The CDR3 length is 12 residues. The CDR3 region has the DNA TGTGCCCGGACGAAAGGGGGCTATGGCTACACCTTC. Encoded protein: CARTKGGYGYTF.

The sample holds a few counts of this clonotype. The chain recombines TRBV29-1 with TRBJ2-5; D is undetermined. Per germline, CDR1 SQVTM and CDR2 ANQGSEA. This CDR3 comprises 12 residues. V lost 7 bases and J 5 bases, leaving 14 bases between the germline ends. The CDR3 loop is CSAKTSGETQYF. The CDR3 DNA sequence: TGCAGCGCTAAGACCAGTGGGGAGACCCAGTACTTC.

The chain carries TRBV25-1 and TRBJ1-5; TRBD1 aligns across 9 bases. CDR3 length equals 18 residues. Germline V gives CDR1 MGHDK, CDR2 SYGVNS. With V trimmed by 4 bases and J by 0 bases, 10 bases remained unmatched. CDR3 DNA: TGTGCCAGCAGTGCCCGGACAGGGGAGGGGTATAGCAATCAGCCCCAGCATTTT. The encoded protein is CASSARTGEGYSNQPQHF. The full variable domain, completed using reference TRBV25-1 and TRBJ1-5, is EADIYQTPRYLVIGTGKKITLECSQTMGHDKMYWYQQDPGMELHLIHYSYGVNSTEKGDLSSESTVSRIRTEHFPLTLESARPSHTSQYLCASSARTGEGYSNQPQHFGDGTRLSIL.

The chain carries TRBV28 and TRBJ1-5; D possibly corresponds to TRBD1 (6 bases). In germline, CDR1 is MDHEN, CDR2 SYDVKM. The CDR3 runs to 17 residues. V was cut by 7 bases and J by 4 bases, with 23 bases left in between. The CDR3 DNA is TGTGCCAGCATCTCAAGGAGGGGGGGGTTTTCAAATCAGCCCCAGCATTTT. Its translation is CASISRRGGFSNQPQHF.

V gene TRBV28 combines with J gene TRBJ2-7; a weak D match, TRBD1 (5 bases). This CDR3 has 14 residues. Trimming left V 2 bases short and J 4 bases short, with 12 bases between. CDR1 and CDR2 from the germline V gene are MDHEN and SYDVKM. CDR3 in DNA: TGTGCCAGCAGTTTAAATCCAGGGCCGTACGAGCAGTACTTC. Protein: CASSLNPGPYEQYF.

The V gene is TRBV6-4, the J gene TRBJ1-6, with a tentative D call TRBD1 (6 bases). The CDR3 covers 17 residues. V lost 6 bases and J 0 bases, leaving 15 bases between the germline ends. Germline CDR1 is MRHNA and CDR2 is SNTAGT. This chain's CDR3 is CASSGQSLSSYNSPLHF. CDR3 DNA sequence: TGTGCCAGCAGCGGACAGTCCTTGAGCTCCTATAATTCACCCCTCCACTTT.

The count of this clonotype is one. The chain uses TRBV2 and TRBJ2-5; TRBD2 might be the D (6 bases). CDR1 and CDR2 (germline): SNHLY, FYNNEI. The CDR3 has 15 amino acids. V was trimmed by 3 bases and J by 4 bases, leaving 15 bases between them. The DNA for the CDR3 is TGTGCCAGCAGTGATCGCCGGGACTCAGGAGAGACCCAGTACTTC. Protein: CASSDRRDSGETQYF.

Comments on this clonotype: An end of the junction differs from the germline gene, which may be a read error. The rearrangement links TRBV28 to TRBJ1-5, with D perhaps matching TRBD1 (5 bases). Germline-derived CDR1 and CDR2 are MDHEN and SYDVKM. The CDR3 covers 16 residues. This CDR3 is CAGSPVAQDSNQPQHF. The CDR3, as DNA: TGTGCCGGCAGTCCCGTCGCACAGGATAGCAATCAGCCCCAGCATTTT.

V is TRBV10-3 and J is TRBJ2-1; 10 bases line up with TRBD1. The CDR3 is 18 amino acids. The germline V gene encodes CDR1 ENHRY and CDR2 SYGVKD. With 0 bases clipped from V and 2 bases from J, the junction kept 7 bases outside the gene matches. Here the CDR3 DNA reads TGTGCCATCAGTGAGTCGATCTGGGACAGGGGTACCTACAATGAGCAGTTCTTC. Translated: CAISESIWDRGTYNEQFF.

The chain uses TRBV20-1 and TRBJ1-6; possibly TRBD1 for D (5 bases). Trimming shortened V by 1 base and J by 5 bases, and 18 bases separated the two germline ends. In germline, CDR1 is DFQATT, CDR2 SNEGSKA (reference sequence). This CDR3 comprises 17 residues. The CDR3 nucleotides read TGCAGTGCTAGAGCTCTTTTACGGGGCAGAGATAATTCACCCCTCCACTTT. It encodes CSARALLRGRDNSPLHF.

The chain recombines TRBV20-1 with TRBJ1-1; D is unresolved. The germline CDR1 and CDR2 sequences are DFQATT and SNEGSKA (reference sequence). Trimming took off 3 bases at V and 4 bases at J, with 15 bases between the two ends. CDR3 length equals 14 residues. CDR3 DNA sequence: TGCAGTGCTAGCCCTATGTGGTTAGGCACTGAAGCTTTCTTT. Encoded protein: CSASPMWLGTEAFF.